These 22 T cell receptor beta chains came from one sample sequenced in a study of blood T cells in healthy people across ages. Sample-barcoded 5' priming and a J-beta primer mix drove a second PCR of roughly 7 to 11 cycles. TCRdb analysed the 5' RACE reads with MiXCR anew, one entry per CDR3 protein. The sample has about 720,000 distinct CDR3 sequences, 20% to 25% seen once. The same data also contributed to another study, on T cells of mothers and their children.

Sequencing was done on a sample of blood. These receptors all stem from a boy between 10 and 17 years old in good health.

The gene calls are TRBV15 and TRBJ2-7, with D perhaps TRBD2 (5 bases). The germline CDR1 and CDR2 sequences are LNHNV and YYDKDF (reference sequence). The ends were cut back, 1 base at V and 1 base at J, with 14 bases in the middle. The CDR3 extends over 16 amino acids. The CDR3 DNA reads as TGTGCCACCAGCAGAGGAGGTGGAGGCAAGTCCTACGAGCAGTACTTC. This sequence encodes CATSRGGGGKSYEQYF.

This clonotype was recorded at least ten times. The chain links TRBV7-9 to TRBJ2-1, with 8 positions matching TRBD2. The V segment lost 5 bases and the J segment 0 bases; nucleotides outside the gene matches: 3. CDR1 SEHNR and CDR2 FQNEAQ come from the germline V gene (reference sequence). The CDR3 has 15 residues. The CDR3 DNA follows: TGTGCCAGCAGCCCGCGGGGGGCCTCCTACAATGAGCAGTTCTTC. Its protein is CASSPRGASYNEQFF.

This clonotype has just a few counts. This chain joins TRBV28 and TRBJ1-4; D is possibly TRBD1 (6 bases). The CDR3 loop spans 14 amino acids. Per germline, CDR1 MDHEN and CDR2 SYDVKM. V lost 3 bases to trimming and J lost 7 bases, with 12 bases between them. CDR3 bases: TGTGCCAGCAGTTTTCGGAGGGGGGCTGAAAAACTGTTTTTT. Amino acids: CASSFRRGAEKLFF. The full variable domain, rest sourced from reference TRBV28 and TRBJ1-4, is DVKVTQSSRYLVKRTGEKVFLECVQDMDHENMFWYRQDPGLGLRLIYFSYDVKMKEKGDIPEGYSVSREKKERFSLILESASTNQTSMYLCASSFRRGAEKLFFGSGTQLSVL.

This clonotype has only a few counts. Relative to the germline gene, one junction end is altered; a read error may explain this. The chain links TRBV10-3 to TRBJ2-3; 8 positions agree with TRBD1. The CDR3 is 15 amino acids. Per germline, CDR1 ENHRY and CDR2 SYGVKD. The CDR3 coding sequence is TGTGCCATTAGTGTACAGGGGGAGTCTTCAGATACGCAGTATTTT. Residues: CAISVQGESSDTQYF.

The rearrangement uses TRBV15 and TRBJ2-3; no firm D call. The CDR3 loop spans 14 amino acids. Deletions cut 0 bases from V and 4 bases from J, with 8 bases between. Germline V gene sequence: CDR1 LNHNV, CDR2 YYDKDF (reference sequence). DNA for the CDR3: TGTGCCACCAGCAGAGATTTGGAGCCAGATACGCAGTATTTT. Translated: CATSRDLEPDTQYF. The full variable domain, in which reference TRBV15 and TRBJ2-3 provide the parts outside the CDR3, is DAMVIQNPRYQVTQFGKPVTLSCSQTLNHNVMYWYQQKSSQAPKLLFHYYDKDFNNEADTPDNFQSRRPNTSFCFLDIRSPGLGDTAMYLCATSRDLEPDTQYFGPGTRLTVL.

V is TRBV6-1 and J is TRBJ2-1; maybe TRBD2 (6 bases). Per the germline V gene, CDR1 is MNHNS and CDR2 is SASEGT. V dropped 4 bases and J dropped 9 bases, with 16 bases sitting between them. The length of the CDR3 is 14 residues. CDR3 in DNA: TGTGCCAGCAGTGGGGGACTGCCTAGACGTGAGCAGTTCTTC. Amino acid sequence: CASSGGLPRREQFF.

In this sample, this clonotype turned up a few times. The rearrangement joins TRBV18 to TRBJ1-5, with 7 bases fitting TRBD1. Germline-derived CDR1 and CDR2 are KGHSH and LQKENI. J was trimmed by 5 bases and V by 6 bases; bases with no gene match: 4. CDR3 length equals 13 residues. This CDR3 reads CASSRQGDQPQHF. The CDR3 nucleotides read TGTGCCAGCTCGCGACAGGGAGATCAGCCCCAGCATTTT.

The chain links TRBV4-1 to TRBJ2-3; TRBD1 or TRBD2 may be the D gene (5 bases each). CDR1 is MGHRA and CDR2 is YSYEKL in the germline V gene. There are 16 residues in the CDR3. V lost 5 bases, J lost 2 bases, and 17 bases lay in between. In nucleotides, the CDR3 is TGCGCCAGCAGCAGCCCCCCGGGACGGGACACAGATACGCAGTATTTT. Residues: CASSSPPGRDTDTQYF.

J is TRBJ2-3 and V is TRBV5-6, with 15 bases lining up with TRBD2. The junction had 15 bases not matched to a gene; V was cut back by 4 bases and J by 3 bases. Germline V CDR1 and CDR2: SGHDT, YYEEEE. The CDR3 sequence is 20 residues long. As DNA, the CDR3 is TGTGCCAGCAGCGCCGGACTAGCGGGGGGGCTATTTTTCGGTACAGATACGCAGTATTTT. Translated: CASSAGLAGGLFFGTDTQYF.

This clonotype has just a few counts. Here the CDR3 DNA reads TGTGCCTTACTCAGGGGGTACACTGAAGCTTTCTTT. It yields the protein CALLRGYTEAFF. The chain uses TRBV30 and TRBJ1-1; 7 bases agree with TRBD1. The ends lost 7 bases at V and 3 bases at J; junction bases unmatched: 5. Germline V gene sequence: CDR1 GTSNPN, CDR2 SVGIG (reference sequence). The CDR3 contains 12 residues.

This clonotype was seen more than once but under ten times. The CDR3 DNA follows: TGTGCCAGCAGTTTCCGGAAACTAGGTACCTACGAGCAGTACTTC. Its translation: CASSFRKLGTYEQYF. V gene TRBV28 combines with J gene TRBJ2-7, with D possibly being TRBD2 (5 bases). CDR1 and CDR2 (germline): MDHEN, SYDVKM. Trimming removed 3 bases at V and 2 bases at J, with 14 bases between. The CDR3 is 15 amino acids.

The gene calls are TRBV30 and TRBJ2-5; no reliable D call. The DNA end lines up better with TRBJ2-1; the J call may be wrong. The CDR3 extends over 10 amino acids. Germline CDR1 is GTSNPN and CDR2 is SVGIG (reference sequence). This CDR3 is CAWGHNEQFF. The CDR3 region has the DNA TGTGCCTGGGGTCACAATGAGCAGTTCTTC.

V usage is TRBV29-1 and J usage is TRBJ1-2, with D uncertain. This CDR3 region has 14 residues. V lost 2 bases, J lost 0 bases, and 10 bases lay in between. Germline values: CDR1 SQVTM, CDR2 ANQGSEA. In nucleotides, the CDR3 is TGCAGCGTTGAAAGCAGACTTACTAACTATGGCTACACCTTC. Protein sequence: CSVESRLTNYGYTF.

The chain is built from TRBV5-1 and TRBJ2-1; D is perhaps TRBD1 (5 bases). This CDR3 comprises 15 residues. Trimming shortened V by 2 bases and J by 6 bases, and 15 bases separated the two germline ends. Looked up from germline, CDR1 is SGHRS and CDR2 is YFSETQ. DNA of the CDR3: TGCGCCAGCAGCTTTGGACACCCCACCTTCAATGAGCAGTTCTTC. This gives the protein CASSFGHPTFNEQFF.

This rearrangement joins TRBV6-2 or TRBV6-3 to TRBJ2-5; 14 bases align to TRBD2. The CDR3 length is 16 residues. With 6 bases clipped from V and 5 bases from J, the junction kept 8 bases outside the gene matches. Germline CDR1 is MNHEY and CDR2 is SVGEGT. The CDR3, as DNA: TGTGCCAGCAGCCTCGGGACTAGCGGGAGCTGGGAGACCCAGTACTTC. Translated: CASSLGTSGSWETQYF.

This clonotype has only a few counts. The CDR3 DNA sequence: TGCAGTGCTCGGGACGGAGGGCCCTACGAGCAGTACTTC. Translating gives CSARDGGPYEQYF. The rearrangement uses TRBV20-1 and TRBJ2-7; a possible D gene is TRBD2 (6 bases). CDR1 is DFQATT and CDR2 is SNEGSKA in the germline V gene (reference sequence). The CDR3 length is 13 residues. The V gene lost 5 bases and the J gene lost 2 bases, with 13 bases spanning the gap.

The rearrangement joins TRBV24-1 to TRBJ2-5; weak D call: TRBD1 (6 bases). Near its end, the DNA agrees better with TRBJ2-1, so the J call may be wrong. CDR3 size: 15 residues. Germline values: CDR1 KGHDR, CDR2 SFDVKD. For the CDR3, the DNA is TGTGCCACCAGTGATACAGGGCCGGTAAGGAATGAGCAGTTCTTC. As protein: CATSDTGPVRNEQFF.

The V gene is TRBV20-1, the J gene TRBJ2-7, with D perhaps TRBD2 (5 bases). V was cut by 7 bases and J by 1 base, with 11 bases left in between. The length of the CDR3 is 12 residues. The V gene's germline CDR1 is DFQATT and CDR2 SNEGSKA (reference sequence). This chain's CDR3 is CSGTYGSYEQYF. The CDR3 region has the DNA TGCAGTGGGACTTACGGATCCTACGAGCAGTACTTC.

As DNA, the CDR3 is TGCAGTGCTAGAGAGCCCGCTGGCACCGGGGAGCTGTTTTTT. Amino acids: CSAREPAGTGELFF. This sequence joins TRBV20-1 and TRBJ2-2; D is unclear. Trimming pared 0 bases from V and 4 bases from J, leaving 9 bases between. This CDR3 has 14 amino acids. Germline CDR1 reads DFQATT; CDR2 reads SNEGSKA (reference sequence).

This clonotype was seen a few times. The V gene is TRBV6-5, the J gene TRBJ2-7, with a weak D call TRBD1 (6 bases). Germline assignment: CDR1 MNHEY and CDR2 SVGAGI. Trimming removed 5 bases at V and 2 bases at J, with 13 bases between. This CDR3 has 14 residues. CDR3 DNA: TGTGCCAGCAGTCAGGTTGGGGGCACCTACGAGCAGTACTTC. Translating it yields CASSQVGGTYEQYF.

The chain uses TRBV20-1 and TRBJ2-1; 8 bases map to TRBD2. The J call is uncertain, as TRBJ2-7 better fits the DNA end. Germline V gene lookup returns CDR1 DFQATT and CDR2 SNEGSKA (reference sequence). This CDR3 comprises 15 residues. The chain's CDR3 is CSARGAAGGPNEQYF. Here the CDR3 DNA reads TGCAGTGCTAGAGGGGCCGCGGGGGGCCCCAACGAGCAGTACTTC.

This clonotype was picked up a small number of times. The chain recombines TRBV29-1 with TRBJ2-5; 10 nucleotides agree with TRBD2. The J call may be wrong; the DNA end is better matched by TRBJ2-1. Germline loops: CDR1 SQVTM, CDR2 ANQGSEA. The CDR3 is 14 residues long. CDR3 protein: CSVCPSGSENEQFF. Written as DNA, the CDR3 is TGCAGCGTTTGTCCTAGCGGGAGTGAGAATGAGCAGTTCTTC.